What follows is one T cell receptor beta chain and its context. Its antigen remains unidentified. TCRdb re-analysed the RT-PCR reads in MiXCR, keeping a single row per CDR3 protein. The profile shows under 750,000 distinct CDR3 sequences, over 9.5% of them singletons. This sample is drawn from a study of response to subunit inactivated influenza vaccine. Study-level findings and limits: Authors suggested seasonal influenza vaccinations each recruit few new T cells.

CDR3 length: 14 amino acids. V lost 2 bases to trimming and J lost 0 bases, with 9 bases between them. In germline, CDR1 is SGHRS, CDR2 YFSETQ. This clonotype was sampled from a man between 45 and 60 years old who received an inactivated influenza vaccine. Sequenced here: PBMCs from blood, sampled on the day of vaccination. The V gene is TRBV5-1, the J gene TRBJ2-7, with D possibly being TRBD2 (5 bases). Here the CDR3 DNA reads TGCGCCAGCAGCTTTAACGCGGGCTCCTACGAGCAGTACTTC. The encoded protein is CASSFNAGSYEQYF.